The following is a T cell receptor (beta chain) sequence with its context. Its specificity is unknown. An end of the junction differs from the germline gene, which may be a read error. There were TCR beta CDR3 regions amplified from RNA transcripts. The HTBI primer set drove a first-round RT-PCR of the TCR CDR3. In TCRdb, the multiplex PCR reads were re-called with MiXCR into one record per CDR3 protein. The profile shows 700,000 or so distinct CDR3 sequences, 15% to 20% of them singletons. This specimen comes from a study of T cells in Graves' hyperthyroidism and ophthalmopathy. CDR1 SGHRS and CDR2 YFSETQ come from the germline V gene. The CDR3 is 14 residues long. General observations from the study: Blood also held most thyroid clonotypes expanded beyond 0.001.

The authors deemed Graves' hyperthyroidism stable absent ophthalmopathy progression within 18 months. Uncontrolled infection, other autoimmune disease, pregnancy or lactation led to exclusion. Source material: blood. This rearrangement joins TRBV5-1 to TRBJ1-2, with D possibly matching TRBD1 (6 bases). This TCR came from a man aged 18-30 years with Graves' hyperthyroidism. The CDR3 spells CASSSNRANYGCTF. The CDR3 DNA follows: TGCGCCAGCAGCTCGAACAGGGCTAACTATGGCTGCACCTTC.